This is a list of T cell receptor beta chains from one sample in a study of blood T cell repertoires in COVID-19. Clones were sequenced by immunoSEQ multiplex PCR, and TCRdb holds only the in-frame ones, with some missing. The data hold roughly 50,000 clones, with 90% observed a single time. Sample: peripheral blood. The receptors originated from a man between 50 and 59 years old with acute or convalescent COVID-19. CDR3s leave out the opening cysteine and the closing phenylalanine or tryptophan. Fields, in order: J gene, clone size, V gene, CDR3 protein. For some rows the clone size is stated as once, few or many, or as a class when expanded; others skip it.

J gene: TRBJ1-1; clone size: NA; V gene: TRBV6-5; CDR3 protein: ASSTSTRRTEAF
J gene: TRBJ1-1; clone size: NA; V gene: TRBV19; CDR3 protein: ASSIDLGASNTEAF
J gene: TRBJ2-5; clone size: NA; V gene: TRBV18; CDR3 protein: ASTTGLAGGQETQY
J gene: TRBJ2-7; clone size: NA; V gene: TRBV5-6; CDR3 protein: ASSLPSGRHSYEQY
J gene: TRBJ1-2; clone size: NA; V gene: TRBV9; CDR3 protein: ASSVARQGPYT
J gene: TRBJ2-1; clone size: NA; V gene: TRBV9; CDR3 protein: ASSVGGRLATNEQF
J gene: TRBJ1-1; clone size: NA; V gene: TRBV6-5; CDR3 protein: ASFDIRNTEAF
J gene: TRBJ1-5; clone size: once; V gene: TRBV2; CDR3 protein: ASSEAPDRVGQPQH
J gene: TRBJ2-2; clone size: NA; V gene: TRBV11-2; CDR3 protein: ASSSWGGTGELF
J gene: TRBJ2-1; clone size: NA; V gene: TRBV4-1; CDR3 protein: ASSQVVGTLSYNEQF
J gene: TRBJ2-5; clone size: NA; V gene: TRBV6-6; CDR3 protein: ASRTWGVGGETQY
J gene: TRBJ2-2; clone size: NA; V gene: TRBV6-5; CDR3 protein: ASSYDGTGFTGELF
J gene: TRBJ2-7; clone size: once; V gene: TRBV15; CDR3 protein: ATSRAPTNYEQY
J gene: TRBJ1-3; clone size: NA; V gene: TRBV6-5; CDR3 protein: ASSPTGLGNTIY
J gene: TRBJ1-6; clone size: NA; V gene: TRBV4-1; CDR3 protein: ASSATGRVNNSPLH